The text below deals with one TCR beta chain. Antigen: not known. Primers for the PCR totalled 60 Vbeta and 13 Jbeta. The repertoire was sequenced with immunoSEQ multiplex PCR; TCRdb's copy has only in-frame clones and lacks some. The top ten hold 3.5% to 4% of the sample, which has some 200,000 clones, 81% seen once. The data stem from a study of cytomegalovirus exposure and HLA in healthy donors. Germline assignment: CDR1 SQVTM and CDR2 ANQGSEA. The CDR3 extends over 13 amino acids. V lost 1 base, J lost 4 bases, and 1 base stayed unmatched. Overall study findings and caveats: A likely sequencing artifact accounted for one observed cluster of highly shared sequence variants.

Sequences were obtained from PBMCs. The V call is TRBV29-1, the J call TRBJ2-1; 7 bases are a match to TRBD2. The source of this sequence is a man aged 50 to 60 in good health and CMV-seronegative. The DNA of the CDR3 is TGCAGCGTTGAAGCGGGGGGATACAATGAGCAGTTCTTC. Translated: CSVEAGGYNEQFF.